Each of the 18 T cell receptor beta chains below was sequenced from the same sample in a study of CD8+CD57+ T cells in acquired aplastic anemia. TCR beta VDJ combinations and CDR3 sequences were profiled from genomic DNA. TCRdb re-called the reads through MiXCR, storing one row per CDR3 protein. The repertoire holds about 180,000 distinct CDR3 sequences, with 46% as singletons. Sequenced sample: sorted CD4+, CD8+, or CD8+CD57+ T cells (not recorded which) from PBMCs. The receptors derive from a human donor in good health.

This clonotype was detected ten times or more. The CDR3, as DNA: TGTGCCATCCGAGACATAGCGGGCACCGGAGCGGAGCAGTTCTTC. Protein: CAIRDIAGTGAEQFF. The chain uses TRBV10-3 and TRBJ2-1, with 7 bases identical to TRBD2. The germline V gene has CDR1 ENHRY and CDR2 SYGVKD. The V gene end was trimmed by 8 bases and the J gene end by 10 bases; junction bases not matched to a gene: 17. The CDR3 covers 15 residues.

This clonotype was seen more than once but under ten times. The chain joins TRBV18 to TRBJ1-2, with 7 positions matching TRBD1. The CDR3 is made up of 18 amino acids. In germline, CDR1 is KGHSH, CDR2 LQKENI. The J segment lost 8 bases and the V segment lost 3 bases, leaving 21 bases of the junction unmatched. The CDR3 region has the DNA TGTGCCAGCTCACCTACAGCAGCCATTGGGGACAGCACCCTAGGCTACACCTTC. This sequence encodes CASSPTAAIGDSTLGYTF.

V gene TRBV25-1 combines with J gene TRBJ2-7; D uncertain. Trimming took 5 bases from V and 3 from J, leaving 5 bases between them. Germline loops: CDR1 MGHDK, CDR2 SYGVNS. The length of the CDR3 is 11 residues. CDR3 residues: CASSTNYEQYF. DNA of the CDR3: TGTGCCAGCAGTACCAACTACGAGCAGTACTTC.

This clonotype appeared a few times. The chain uses TRBV2 and TRBJ1-3; TRBD1 agrees at 10 bases. The V and J ends lost 6 bases and 3 bases, in that order; junction bases with no gene match: 2. Germline V gene data show CDR1 as SNHLY and CDR2 as FYNNEI. CDR3 size: 14 residues. The CDR3 region is CASRTGGDGNTIYF. The CDR3 DNA is TGTGCCAGCAGGACAGGGGGCGATGGAAACACCATATATTTT.

This chain uses TRBV19 with TRBJ2-7; TRBD1 aligns across 9 bases. This CDR3 has 17 residues. CDR1 and CDR2 from the germline V gene are LNHDA and SQIVND (reference sequence). The V segment lost 10 bases and the J segment 5 bases; nucleotides outside the gene matches: 21. The CDR3 spells CATSWGFGTGLFHEQYF. CDR3 bases: TGTGCCACCAGTTGGGGTTTCGGGACAGGGTTGTTCCACGAGCAGTACTTC.

The rearrangement links TRBV27 to TRBJ1-1; no firm D call. Germline V lookup: CDR1 MNHEY, CDR2 SMNVEV (reference sequence). V dropped 2 bases and J dropped 6 bases, with 16 bases sitting between them. The CDR3 consists of 15 residues. CDR3 loop: CASSLSSPRVAEAFF. The CDR3 DNA reads as TGTGCCAGCAGTTTAAGTTCCCCACGAGTAGCTGAAGCTTTCTTT.

This clonotype appeared many times. In DNA form, the CDR3 reads TGCGCCAGCAGCCAACTCCGGACGGTGAACACTGAAGCTTTCTTT. It encodes CASSQLRTVNTEAFF. The chain is built from TRBV4-1 and TRBJ1-1; D gene unclear. The CDR3 length is 15 residues. V was shortened by 2 bases and J by 0 bases, with 10 bases between the two germline ends. CDR1 is MGHRA and CDR2 is YSYEKL in the germline V gene.

The gene calls are TRBV25-1 and TRBJ1-2, with D perhaps TRBD1 (5 bases). V lost 7 bases and J 5 bases, leaving 35 bases between the germline ends. Per germline, CDR1 MGHDK and CDR2 SYGVNS. This CDR3 has 20 amino acids. DNA for the CDR3: TGTGCCAGCACGACTCCCGGGGCCTACCAACCGGACCCTGGAGGATATGGCTACACCTTC. Its protein product is CASTTPGAYQPDPGGYGYTF.

In its sample, this clonotype was seen a few times. V gene TRBV9 combines with J gene TRBJ2-7; D not certain. CDR1 is SGDLS and CDR2 is YYNGEE in the germline V gene. The V gene lost 7 bases and the J gene lost 9 bases, with 32 bases spanning the gap. The CDR3 is 17 residues long. The CDR3, as DNA: TGTGCCAGCGTCATGTCGTCGGAACAGCTGTATCTACGAGGGCAGTACTTC. Translation gives CASVMSSEQLYLRGQYF.

In this sample, this clonotype turned up once. The chain uses TRBV5-1 and TRBJ2-1; a weak D match, TRBD1 (6 bases). The CDR3 spans 14 residues. Trimming removed 0 bases from V and 7 bases from J, with 11 bases in between. Germline CDR1 reads SGHRS; CDR2 reads YFSETQ. CDR3: CASSLGQAINEQFF. CDR3 nucleotide sequence: TGCGCCAGCAGCTTGGGACAGGCGATTAATGAGCAGTTCTTC.

This clonotype appeared many times. V and J are TRBV6-1 and TRBJ2-7; possibly TRBD1 for D (6 bases). From germline, CDR1 is MNHNS and CDR2 SASEGT. Trimming stripped 7 bases from V and 2 bases from J, with 12 bases between. The CDR3 is 13 residues long. This CDR3 is CASTLQGTYEQYF. The CDR3 bases are TGTGCCAGCACGCTGCAGGGGACCTACGAGCAGTACTTC.

This clonotype was recorded many times. The chain combines TRBV12-3 or TRBV12-4 with TRBJ1-2, with 9 bases matching TRBD1. Trimming cost V 5 bases and J 8 bases; bases outside gene matches: 6. The CDR3 is 13 amino acids. This CDR3 reads CASSLQGARGYTF. CDR3 DNA: TGTGCCAGCAGTCTACAGGGGGCGAGAGGCTACACCTTC.

The V gene is TRBV15, the J gene TRBJ1-2; D perhaps matches TRBD1 (5 bases). The germline V gene encodes CDR1 LNHNV and CDR2 YYDKDF (reference sequence). The V gene lost 5 bases and the J gene lost 1 base, with 11 bases spanning the gap. This CDR3 has 14 residues. The CDR3 coding sequence is TGTGCCACCAGCGCCCGGACATTTAACTATGGCTACACCTTC. Amino acids: CATSARTFNYGYTF.

V is TRBV5-1 and J is TRBJ2-1, with 11 positions matching TRBD1. Germline V gene data show CDR1 as SGHRS and CDR2 as YFSETQ. This CDR3 has 20 amino acids. V gave up 3 bases and J gave up 0 bases; unmatched junction bases: 14. CDR3 bases: TGCGCCAGCAGCTCGACCCGGGGACAGGGGGGGGCCTTCTCCTACAATGAGCAGTTCTTC. This sequence encodes CASSSTRGQGGAFSYNEQFF. The complete variable domain, with remaining parts taken from reference TRBV5-1 and TRBJ2-1, reads KAGVTQTPRYLIKTRGQQVTLSCSPISGHRSVSWYQQTPGQGLQFLFEYFSETQRNKGNFPGRFSGRQFSNSRSEMNVSTLELGDSALYLCASSSTRGQGGAFSYNEQFFGPGTRLTVL.

The chain carries TRBV24-1 and TRBJ1-2; D uncertain. Germline V gives CDR1 KGHDR, CDR2 SFDVKD. This CDR3 is built from 14 residues. V was clipped by 1 base and J by 2 bases, with 7 bases between them. CDR3 region: CATSDLSRNYGYTF. CDR3 DNA sequence: TGTGCCACCAGTGATTTATCCAGGAACTATGGCTACACCTTC.

The rearrangement uses TRBV25-1 and TRBJ2-2; 7 nucleotides line up with TRBD1. After removal of 4 bases from V and 10 bases from J, the junction contained 3 bases not matched to a gene. This CDR3 has 12 amino acids. The germline gives CDR1 MGHDK, CDR2 SYGVNS. The chain's CDR3 is CASSAGQTELFF. CDR3 coding DNA: TGTGCCAGCAGTGCGGGACAGACGGAGCTGTTTTTT.

This chain joins TRBV10-3 and TRBJ1-2; 9 nucleotides align to TRBD1. Trimming took 4 bases from V and 7 from J; bases not matched to a gene: 4. From germline, CDR1 is ENHRY and CDR2 SYGVKD. This CDR3 has 13 residues. The CDR3 reads CAISGNRGLGYTF. The DNA of the CDR3 is TGTGCCATCAGTGGTAACAGGGGGCTTGGCTACACCTTC.

The chain joins TRBV18 to TRBJ1-4, with a weak D call TRBD1 (6 bases). Deletions cut 3 bases from V and 11 bases from J, with 13 bases between. CDR1 and CDR2 (germline): KGHSH, LQKENI. This CDR3 is 13 amino acids long. The CDR3 DNA is TGTGCCAGCTCACCTAACCGGGACACCAAACTGTTTTTT. It encodes CASSPNRDTKLFF.